Following are 12 T cell receptor beta chains from one sample sequenced in a study of blood T cell repertoires in COVID-19. Profiled with immunoSEQ multiplex PCR; TCRdb holds only in-frame clones, not every one. Of about 98,000 clones listed, roughly 82% are singletons. Sequences were obtained from peripheral blood. All receptors derive from a man in his 70s with active or convalescent COVID-19.

The V and J genes are TRBV5-1 and TRBJ2-2; D gene unclear. Germline V gene data show CDR1 as SGHRS and CDR2 as YFSETQ. V was clipped by 1 base and J by 5 bases, with 6 bases between them. CDR3 length: 13 residues. CDR3 sequence reads: CASSLQVTGELFF. The CDR3, as DNA: TGCGCCAGCAGCTTGCAGGTTACCGGGGAGCTGTTTTTT. Full variable domain (rest looked up from reference TRBV5-1 and TRBJ2-2): KAGVTQTPRYLIKTRGQQVTLSCSPISGHRSVSWYQQTPGQGLQFLFEYFSETQRNKGNFPGRFSGRQFSNSRSEMNVSTLELGDSALYLCASSLQVTGELFFGEGSRLTVL.

The V and J genes are TRBV5-8 and TRBJ1-1; D unclear. V lost 6 bases, J lost 4 bases, and 22 bases lay in between. The CDR3 has 16 amino acids. CDR1 is SGHTS, CDR2 YDEGEE, per germline. The CDR3 DNA reads TGTGCCAGCACAACCCCGGGAGGCGCCGCCGTCACTGAAGCTTTCTTT. Translating it yields CASTTPGGAAVTEAFF.

A single count supports this clone. The chain joins TRBV12-3 or TRBV12-4 to TRBJ1-1, with TRBD1 matching 7 bases. The CDR3 extends over 13 amino acids. Trimming at V came to 6 bases and at J to 3 bases, leaving 4 bases not matched to a gene. CDR3 sequence (DNA): TGTGCCAGCAGGACCACAGGGGACACTGAAGCTTTCTTT. Translating it yields CASRTTGDTEAFF.

This rearrangement joins TRBV7-9 to TRBJ1-4; D gene uncertain. V lost 3 bases and J lost 8, with 19 bases in between. Germline-derived CDR1 and CDR2 are SEHNR and FQNEAQ (reference sequence). This CDR3 region has 16 residues. CDR3 sequence reads: CASSLFLGGNGEKLFF. Written as DNA, the CDR3 is TGTGCCAGCAGCTTGTTTCTAGGAGGGAACGGCGAAAAACTGTTTTTT.

This clone was observed a handful of times. The V gene is TRBV5-5, the J gene TRBJ1-2; no firm D call. Germline CDR1 SGHKS, CDR2 YYEKEE (reference sequence). The V end lost 1 base, the J end lost 5 bases, and 6 bases lay between the germline ends. This CDR3 has 12 amino acids. CDR3 nucleotides: TGTGCCAGCAGCTTGTTCGGGTATGGCTACACCTTC. Amino acid sequence: CASSLFGYGYTF.

The gene calls are TRBV5-4 and TRBJ2-7; TRBD1 matches at 7 bases. The CDR3 spans 14 residues. Germline-derived CDR1 and CDR2 are SGHNT and YYREEE (reference sequence). The junction had 3 bases not matched to a gene; V was cut back by 2 bases and J by 1 base. In DNA, the CDR3 is TGTGCCAGCAGCTTAAGACAGGGATCCTACGAGCAGTACTTC. This gives the protein CASSLRQGSYEQYF.

DNA for the CDR3: TGTGCCAGCAGTCAGGGTGGAACCGGGGAGCTGTTTTTT. It codes for CASSQGGTGELFF. The chain couples TRBV2 to TRBJ2-2; TRBD1 is a possible D gene (5 bases). Germline V gives CDR1 SNHLY, CDR2 FYNNEI. The germline V and J ends were trimmed by 5 bases and 5 bases, with 9 bases remaining between them. The CDR3 runs 13 residues.

In this sample, this clone turned up a few times. V usage is TRBV7-9 and J usage is TRBJ1-5; TRBD1 matches at 9 bases. The CDR3 consists of 14 residues. CDR1 is SEHNR, CDR2 FQNEAQ, per germline (reference sequence). With 6 bases clipped from V and 4 bases from J, the junction kept 4 bases outside the gene matches. DNA of the CDR3: TGTGCCAGCAGTCAAGGGACAGGGAATCAGCCCCAGCATTTT. It encodes CASSQGTGNQPQHF.

Points on this clone: Compared with germline, one end of the junction differs, possibly owing to a read error. This chain uses TRBV20-1 with TRBJ1-3, with a possible D match to TRBD1 (6 bases). The CDR3 totals 13 residues. Germline CDR1 DFQATT, CDR2 SNEGSKA (reference sequence). Here the CDR3 reads CSASSGEINAIYF. The CDR3 DNA reads TGCAGTGCTAGTTCAGGGGAGATAAACGCCATATATTTT.

This chain connects TRBV28 to TRBJ1-1; the D is unclear. The CDR3 loop spans 11 amino acids. The germline V gene has CDR1 MDHEN and CDR2 SYDVKM. V lost 5 bases and J lost 3, with 4 bases in between. This chain's CDR3 is CASSLHTEAFF. The CDR3 DNA reads as TGTGCCAGCAGTCTACACACTGAAGCTTTCTTT.

This chain joins TRBV5-8 and TRBJ2-5; TRBD1 is a possible D gene (5 bases). The CDR3 is made up of 16 amino acids. Trimming pared 0 bases from V and 4 bases from J, leaving 16 bases between. Germline assignment: CDR1 SGHTS and CDR2 YDEGEE. CDR3 region: CASSLARRVDSETQYF. For the CDR3, the DNA is TGTGCCAGCAGCTTGGCTCGCAGGGTGGATTCAGAGACCCAGTACTTC. The full variable domain, rest sourced from reference TRBV5-8 and TRBJ2-5, is EAGVTQSPTHLIKTRGQQATLRCSPISGHTSVYWYQQALGLGLQFLLWYDEGEERNRGNFPPRFSGRQFPNYSSELNVNALELEDSALYLCASSLARRVDSETQYFGPGTRLLVL.

This clone was seen just once. The chain links TRBV12-3 or TRBV12-4 to TRBJ1-2; D not resolved. The CDR3 runs to 11 residues. The germline V and J ends were trimmed by 3 bases and 7 bases, with 6 bases remaining between them. CDR3 nucleotide sequence: TGTGCCAGCAGTTTCGGTGGTGGCTACACCTTC. Its protein is CASSFGGGYTF.